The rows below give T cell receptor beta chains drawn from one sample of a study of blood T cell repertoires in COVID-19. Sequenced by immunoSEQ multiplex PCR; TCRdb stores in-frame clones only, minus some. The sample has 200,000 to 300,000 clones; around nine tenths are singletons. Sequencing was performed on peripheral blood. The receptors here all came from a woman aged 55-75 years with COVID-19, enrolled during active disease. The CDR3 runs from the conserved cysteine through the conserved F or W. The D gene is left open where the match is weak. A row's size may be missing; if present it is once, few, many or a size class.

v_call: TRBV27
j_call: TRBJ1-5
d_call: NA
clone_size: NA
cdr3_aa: CASSSSRNSNQPQHF
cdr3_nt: TGTGCCAGCAGTTCGTCGCGGAATAGCAATCAGCCCCAGCATTTT

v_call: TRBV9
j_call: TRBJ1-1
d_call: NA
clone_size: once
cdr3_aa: CASSVKQGRNTEAFF
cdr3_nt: TGTGCCAGCAGCGTTAAGCAGGGGCGGAACACTGAAGCTTTCTTT

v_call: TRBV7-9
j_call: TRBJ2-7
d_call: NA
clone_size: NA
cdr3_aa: CASTQGFGNEQYF
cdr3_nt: TGTGCCAGCACACAGGGTTTCGGCAACGAGCAGTACTTC

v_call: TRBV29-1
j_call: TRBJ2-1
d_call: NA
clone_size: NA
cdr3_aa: CSVVKVRGSYNEQFF
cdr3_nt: TGCAGCGTTGTTAAGGTCAGGGGCTCCTACAATGAGCAGTTCTTC

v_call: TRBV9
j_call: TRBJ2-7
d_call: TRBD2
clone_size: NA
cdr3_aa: CASSPGLAAYEQYF
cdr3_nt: TGTGCCAGCAGCCCCGGACTAGCGGCCTACGAGCAGTACTTC

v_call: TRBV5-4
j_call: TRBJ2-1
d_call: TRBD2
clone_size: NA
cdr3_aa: CASSLEPAGAQSGEQFF
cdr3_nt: TGTGCCAGCAGCTTGGAGCCAGCGGGAGCGCAATCGGGTGAGCAGTTCTTC

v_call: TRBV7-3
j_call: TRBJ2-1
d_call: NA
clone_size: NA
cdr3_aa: CASSLGGNPSYNEQFF
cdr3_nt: TGTGCCAGCAGCTTAGGGGGGAACCCCTCTTACAATGAGCAGTTCTTC

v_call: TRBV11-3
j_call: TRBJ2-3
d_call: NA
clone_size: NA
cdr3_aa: CASSLGDTDTQYF
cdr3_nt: TGTGCCAGCAGCTTAGGAGACACAGATACGCAGTATTTT

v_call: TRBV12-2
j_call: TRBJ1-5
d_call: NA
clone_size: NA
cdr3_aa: CASRHERDYSNQPQHF
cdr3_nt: TGTGCAAGTCGCCATGAGCGGGACTATAGCAATCAGCCCCAGCATTTT

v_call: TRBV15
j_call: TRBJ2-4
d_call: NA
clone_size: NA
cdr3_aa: CATSSRVGKNIQYF
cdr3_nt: TGTGCCACCAGCAGCCGGGTAGGCAAAAACATTCAGTACTTC

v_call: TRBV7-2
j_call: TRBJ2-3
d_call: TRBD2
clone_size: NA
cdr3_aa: CASSLLAEWGDTQYF
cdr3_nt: TGTGCCAGCAGCTTACTAGCGGAGTGGGGAGATACGCAGTATTTT

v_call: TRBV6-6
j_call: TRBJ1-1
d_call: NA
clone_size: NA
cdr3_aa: CASSSQQGNTEAFF
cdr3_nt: TGTGCCAGCAGTTCACAACAGGGGAACACTGAAGCTTTCTTT

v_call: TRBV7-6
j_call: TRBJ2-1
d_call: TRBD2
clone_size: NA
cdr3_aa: CASSVAGGSYNEQFF
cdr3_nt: TGTGCCAGCAGCGTAGCGGGAGGTAGCTACAATGAGCAGTTCTTC

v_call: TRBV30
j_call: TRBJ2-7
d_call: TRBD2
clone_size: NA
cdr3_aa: CAWTRGGIGYEQYF
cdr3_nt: TGTGCCTGGACTCGGGGGGGAATCGGCTACGAGCAGTACTTC

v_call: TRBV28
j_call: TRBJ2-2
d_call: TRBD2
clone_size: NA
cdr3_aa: CASSAGVGTGELFF
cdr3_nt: TGTGCCAGCTCCGCGGGAGTGGGCACCGGGGAGCTGTTTTTT

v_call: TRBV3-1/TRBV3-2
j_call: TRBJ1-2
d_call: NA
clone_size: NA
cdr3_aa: CASSTRATGRDGYTF
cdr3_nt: TGTGCCAGCAGCACGCGGGCAACCGGGCGGGATGGCTACACCTTC